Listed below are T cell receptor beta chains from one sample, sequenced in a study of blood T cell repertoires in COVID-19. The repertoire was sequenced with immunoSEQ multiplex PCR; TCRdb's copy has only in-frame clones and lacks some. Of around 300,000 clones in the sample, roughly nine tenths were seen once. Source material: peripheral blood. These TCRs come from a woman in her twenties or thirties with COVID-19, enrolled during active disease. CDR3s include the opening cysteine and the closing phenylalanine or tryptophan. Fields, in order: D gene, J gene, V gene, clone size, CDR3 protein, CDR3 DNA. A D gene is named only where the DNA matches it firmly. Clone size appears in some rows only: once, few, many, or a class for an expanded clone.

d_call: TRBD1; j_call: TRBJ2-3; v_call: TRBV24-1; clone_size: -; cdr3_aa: CATSQPGQSTDTQYF; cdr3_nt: TGTGCCACCAGCCAACCGGGACAGAGCACAGATACGCAGTATTTT
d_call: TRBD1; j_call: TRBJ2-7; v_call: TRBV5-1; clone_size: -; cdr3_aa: CASSWVQGSGEQYF; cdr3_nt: TGCGCCAGCAGCTGGGTACAGGGGTCGGGGGAGCAGTACTTC
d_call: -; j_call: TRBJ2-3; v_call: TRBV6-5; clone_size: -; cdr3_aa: CASSPDNTDTQYF; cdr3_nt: TGTGCCAGCAGTCCGGACAACACAGATACGCAGTATTTT
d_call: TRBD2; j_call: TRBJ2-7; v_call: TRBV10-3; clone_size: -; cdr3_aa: CAIRGGSGTPYEQYF; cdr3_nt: TGTGCCATCAGGGGGGGGAGCGGAACCCCCTACGAGCAGTACTTC
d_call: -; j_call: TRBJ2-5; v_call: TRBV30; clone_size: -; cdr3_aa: CAWSVESTGETQYF; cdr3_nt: TGTGCCTGGAGTGTAGAATCCACCGGAGAGACCCAGTACTTC
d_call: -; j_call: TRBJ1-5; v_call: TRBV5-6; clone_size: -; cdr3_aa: CASSSDTDQPQHF; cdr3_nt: TGTGCCAGCAGCTCGGACACGGATCAGCCCCAGCATTTT
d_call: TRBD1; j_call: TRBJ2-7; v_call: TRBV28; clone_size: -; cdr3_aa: CASSLLPQGAYYEQYF; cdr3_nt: TGTGCCAGCAGTTTATTGCCCCAGGGGGCTTACTACGAGCAGTACTTC
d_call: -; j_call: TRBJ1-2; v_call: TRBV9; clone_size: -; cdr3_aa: CASSVAPTANYGYTF; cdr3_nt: TGTGCCAGCAGCGTAGCACCTACAGCTAACTATGGCTACACCTTC
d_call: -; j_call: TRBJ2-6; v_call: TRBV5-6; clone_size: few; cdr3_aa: CASSLYGSGANVLTF; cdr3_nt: TGTGCCAGCAGCTTGTACGGGTCTGGGGCCAACGTCCTGACTTTC
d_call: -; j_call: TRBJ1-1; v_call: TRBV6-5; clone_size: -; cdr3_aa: CASTRDAGMNTEAFF; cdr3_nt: TGTGCCAGCACTCGAGATGCAGGGATGAACACTGAAGCTTTCTTT
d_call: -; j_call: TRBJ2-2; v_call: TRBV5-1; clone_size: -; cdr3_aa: CASSLVRGPTNTGELFF; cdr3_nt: TGCGCCAGCAGCTTGGTCAGGGGACCAACGAACACCGGGGAGCTGTTTTTT
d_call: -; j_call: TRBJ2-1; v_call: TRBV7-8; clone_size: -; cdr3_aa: CASSTSGISYNEQFF; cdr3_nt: TGTGCCAGCAGCACCTCAGGGATCTCCTACAATGAGCAGTTCTTC
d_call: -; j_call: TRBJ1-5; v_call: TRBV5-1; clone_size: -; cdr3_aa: CASSLGASNQPQHF; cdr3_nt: TGCGCCAGCAGCTTGGGAGCATCTAATCAGCCCCAGCATTTT
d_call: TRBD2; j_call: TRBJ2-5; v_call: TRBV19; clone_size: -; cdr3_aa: CASSIRRGEETQYF; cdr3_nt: TGTGCCAGTAGTATTAGACGGGGGGAAGAGACCCAGTACTTC
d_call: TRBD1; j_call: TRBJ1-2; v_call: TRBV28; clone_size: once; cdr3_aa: CASRTEQGANYGYTF; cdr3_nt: TGTGCCAGCAGGACAGAACAGGGGGCAAACTATGGCTACACCTTC
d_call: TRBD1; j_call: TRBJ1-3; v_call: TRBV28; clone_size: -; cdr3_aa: CASSMGQVGNTIYF; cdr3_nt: TGTGCCAGCAGTATGGGACAGGTTGGAAACACCATATATTTT
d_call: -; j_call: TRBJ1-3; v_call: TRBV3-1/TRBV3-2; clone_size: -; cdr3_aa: CASSQGSTASSPGNTIYF; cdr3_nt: TGTGCCAGCAGCCAAGGATCGACAGCCTCGAGTCCTGGAAACACCATATATTTT
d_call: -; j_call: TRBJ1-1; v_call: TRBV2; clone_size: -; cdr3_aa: CASTRGGPEAFF; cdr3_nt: TGTGCCAGCACTCGGGGGGGCCCTGAAGCTTTCTTT
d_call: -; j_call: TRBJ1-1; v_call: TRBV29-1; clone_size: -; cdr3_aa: CSVAYRDTEAFF; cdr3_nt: TGCAGCGTTGCTTACAGGGACACTGAAGCTTTCTTT
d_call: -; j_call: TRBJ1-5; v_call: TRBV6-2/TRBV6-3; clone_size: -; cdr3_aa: CASSYGVRGGNQPQHF; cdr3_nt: TGTGCCAGCAGTTACGGGGTCCGGGGGGGCAATCAGCCCCAGCATTTT
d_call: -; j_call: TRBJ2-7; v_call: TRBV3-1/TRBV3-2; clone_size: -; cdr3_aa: CASSQGRYEQYF; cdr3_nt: TGTGCCAGCAGCCAAGGTCGCTACGAGCAGTACTTC
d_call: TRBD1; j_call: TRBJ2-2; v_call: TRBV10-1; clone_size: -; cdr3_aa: CASSARQGNTGELFF; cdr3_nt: TGCGCCAGCAGTGCCCGACAGGGAAACACCGGGGAGCTGTTTTTT
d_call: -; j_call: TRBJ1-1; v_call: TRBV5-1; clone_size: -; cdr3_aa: CASSLATGGPPEAFF; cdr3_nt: TGCGCCAGCAGCTTGGCCACGGGGGGCCCCCCTGAAGCTTTCTTT
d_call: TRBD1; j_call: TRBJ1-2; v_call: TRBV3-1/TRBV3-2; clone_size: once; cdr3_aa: CASSPAGTGTGGYTF; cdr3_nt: TGTGCCAGCAGCCCCGCCGGGACAGGGACGGGTGGCTACACCTTC
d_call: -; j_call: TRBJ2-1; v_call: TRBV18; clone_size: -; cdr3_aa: CASSTTKDYNEQFF; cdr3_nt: TGTGCCAGCTCCACGACTAAAGACTACAATGAGCAGTTCTTC
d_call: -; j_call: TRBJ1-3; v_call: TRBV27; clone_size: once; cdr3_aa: CASRRDNSGNTIYF; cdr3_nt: TGTGCCAGCAGAAGGGACAACTCTGGAAACACCATATATTTT
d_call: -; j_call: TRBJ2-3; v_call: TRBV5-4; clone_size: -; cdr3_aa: CASSYLRGSTDTQYF; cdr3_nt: TGTGCCAGCAGCTACCTCAGGGGCAGCACAGATACGCAGTATTTT
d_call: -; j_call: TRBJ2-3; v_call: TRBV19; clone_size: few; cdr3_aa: CASSISGVSVDTQYF; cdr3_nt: TGTGCCAGTAGTATTAGCGGAGTTAGTGTGGATACGCAGTATTTT
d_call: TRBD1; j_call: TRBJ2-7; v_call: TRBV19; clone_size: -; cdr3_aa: CASSTGTGTSYEQYF; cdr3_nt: TGTGCCAGTAGTACCGGGACAGGGACTTCCTACGAGCAGTACTTC
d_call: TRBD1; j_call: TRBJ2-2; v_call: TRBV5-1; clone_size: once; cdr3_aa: CASSPPGQGTTGELFF; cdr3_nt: TGCGCCAGCAGTCCACCGGGACAGGGTACTACCGGGGAGCTGTTTTTT
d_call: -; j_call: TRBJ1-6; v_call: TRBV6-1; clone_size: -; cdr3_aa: CASSESPSPLHF; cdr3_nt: TGTGCCAGCAGTGAATCCCCATCACCCCTCCACTTT
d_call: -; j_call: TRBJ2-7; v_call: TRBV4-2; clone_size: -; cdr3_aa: CASSQGGSMREQYF; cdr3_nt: TGTGCCAGCAGCCAAGGCGGCAGTATGCGCGAGCAGTACTTC
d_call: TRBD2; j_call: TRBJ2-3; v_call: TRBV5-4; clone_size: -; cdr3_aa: CASSGELAGATDTQYF; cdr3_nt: TGTGCCAGCAGCGGCGAACTAGCGGGAGCCACAGATACGCAGTATTTT
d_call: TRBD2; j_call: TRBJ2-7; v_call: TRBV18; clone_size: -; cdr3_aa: CASSPSGGREQYF; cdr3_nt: TGTGCCAGCTCGCCTAGCGGGGGACGCGAGCAGTACTTC
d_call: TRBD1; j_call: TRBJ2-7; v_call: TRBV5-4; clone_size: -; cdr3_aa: CASSWGQGISSYEQYF; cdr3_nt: TGTGCCAGCAGCTGGGGACAGGGAATTAGCTCCTACGAGCAGTACTTC
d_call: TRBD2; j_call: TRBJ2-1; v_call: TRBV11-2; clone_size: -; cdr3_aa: CASSPGLAGAYNEQFF; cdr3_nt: TGTGCCAGCAGCCCAGGACTAGCGGGAGCCTACAATGAGCAGTTCTTC
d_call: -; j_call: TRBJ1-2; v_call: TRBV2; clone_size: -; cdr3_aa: CASSEAGLGGYTF; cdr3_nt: TGTGCCAGCAGTGAAGCGGGGCTGGGAGGCTACACCTTC
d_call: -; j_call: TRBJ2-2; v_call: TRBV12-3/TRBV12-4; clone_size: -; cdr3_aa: CASSLRGPGELFF; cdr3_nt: TGTGCCAGCAGTTTAAGGGGCCCCGGGGAGCTGTTTTTT
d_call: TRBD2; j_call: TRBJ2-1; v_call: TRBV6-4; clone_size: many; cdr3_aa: CASSEGLAGGPDEQFF; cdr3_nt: TGTGCCAGCAGTGAGGGACTAGCGGGAGGGCCGGATGAGCAGTTCTTC
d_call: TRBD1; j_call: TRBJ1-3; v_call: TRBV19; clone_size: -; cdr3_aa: CASSRRTGEDTIYF; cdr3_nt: TGTGCCAGTAGTCGAAGGACAGGGGAGGACACCATATATTTT
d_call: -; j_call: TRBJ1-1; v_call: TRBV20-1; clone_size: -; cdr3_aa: CSTLRVIEAFF; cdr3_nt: TGCAGTACTCTCAGGGTTATTGAAGCTTTCTTT
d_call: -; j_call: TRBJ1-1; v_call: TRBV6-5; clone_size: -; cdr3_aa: CASLEPNTEAFF; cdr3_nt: TGTGCCAGCCTCGAGCCGAACACTGAAGCTTTCTTT
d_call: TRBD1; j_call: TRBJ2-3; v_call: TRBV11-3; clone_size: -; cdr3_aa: CASSPRTGSTDTQYF; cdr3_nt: TGTGCCAGCAGCCCCAGGACAGGGAGCACAGATACGCAGTATTTT
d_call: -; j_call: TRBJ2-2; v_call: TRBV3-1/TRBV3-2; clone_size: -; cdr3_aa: CASSQVPSTLAGELFF; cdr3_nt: TGTGCCAGCAGCCAAGTGCCGTCTACCCTAGCCGGGGAGCTGTTTTTT
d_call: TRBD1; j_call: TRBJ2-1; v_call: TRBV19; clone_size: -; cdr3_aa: CASSTRTGYNEQFF; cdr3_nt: TGTGCCAGTAGTACAAGGACAGGCTACAATGAGCAGTTCTTC
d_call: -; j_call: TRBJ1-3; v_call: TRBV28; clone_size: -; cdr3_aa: CASSLYSGSSGNTIYF; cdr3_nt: TGTGCCAGCAGTTTATATTCAGGTAGCTCTGGAAACACCATATATTTT
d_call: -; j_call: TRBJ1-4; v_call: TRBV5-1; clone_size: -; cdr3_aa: CASSLGGGEKLFF; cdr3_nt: TGCGCCAGCAGCTTGGGAGGGGGTGAAAAACTGTTTTTT
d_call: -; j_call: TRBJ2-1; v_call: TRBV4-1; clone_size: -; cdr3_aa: CASSQGAAANEQFF; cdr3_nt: TGCGCCAGCAGCCAAGGGGCAGCTGCCAATGAGCAGTTCTTC
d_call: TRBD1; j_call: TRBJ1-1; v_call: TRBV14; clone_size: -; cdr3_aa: CASSQLQGAGTEAFF; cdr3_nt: TGTGCCAGCAGCCAACTACAGGGGGCGGGTACTGAAGCTTTCTTT
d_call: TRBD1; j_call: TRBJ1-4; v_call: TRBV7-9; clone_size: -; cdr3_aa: CASSLKQGNEKLFF; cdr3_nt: TGTGCCAGCAGCTTAAAACAGGGGAATGAAAAACTGTTTTTT
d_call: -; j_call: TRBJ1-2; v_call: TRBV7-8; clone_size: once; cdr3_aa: CASSLDRVGGYTF; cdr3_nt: TGTGCCAGCAGCTTAGACAGGGTCGGAGGCTACACCTTC
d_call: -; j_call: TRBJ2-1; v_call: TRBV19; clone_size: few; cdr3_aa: CASRDGVSSYNEQFF; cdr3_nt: TGTGCCAGTAGGGACGGGGTTAGCTCCTACAATGAGCAGTTCTTC
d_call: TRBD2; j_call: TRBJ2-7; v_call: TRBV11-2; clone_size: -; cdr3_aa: CASSLGSAGFSYEQYF; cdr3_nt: TGTGCCAGCAGCTTAGGCTCAGCGGGGTTTTCCTACGAGCAGTACTTC
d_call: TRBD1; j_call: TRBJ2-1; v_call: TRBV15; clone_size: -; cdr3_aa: CATCGTGAYNEQFF; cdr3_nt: TGTGCCACTTGTGGGACAGGGGCCTACAATGAGCAGTTCTTC
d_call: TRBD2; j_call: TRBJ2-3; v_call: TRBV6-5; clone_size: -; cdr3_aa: CASRKRGGTTDTQYF; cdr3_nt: TGTGCCAGCAGAAAGCGGGGTGGGACCACAGATACGCAGTATTTT